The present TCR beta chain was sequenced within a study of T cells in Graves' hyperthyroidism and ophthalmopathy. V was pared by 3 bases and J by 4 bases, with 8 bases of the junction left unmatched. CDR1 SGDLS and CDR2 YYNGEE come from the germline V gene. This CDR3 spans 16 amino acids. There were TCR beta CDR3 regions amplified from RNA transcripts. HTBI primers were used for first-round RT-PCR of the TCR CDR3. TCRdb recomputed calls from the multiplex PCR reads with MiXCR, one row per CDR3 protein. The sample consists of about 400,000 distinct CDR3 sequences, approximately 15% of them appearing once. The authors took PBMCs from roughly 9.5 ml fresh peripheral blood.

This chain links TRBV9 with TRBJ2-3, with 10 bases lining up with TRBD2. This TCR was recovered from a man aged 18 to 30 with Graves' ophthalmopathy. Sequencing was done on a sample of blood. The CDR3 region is CASSGASGSGADTQYF. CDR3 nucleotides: TGTGCCAGCAGCGGGGCTAGCGGGAGTGGCGCAGATACGCAGTATTTT.